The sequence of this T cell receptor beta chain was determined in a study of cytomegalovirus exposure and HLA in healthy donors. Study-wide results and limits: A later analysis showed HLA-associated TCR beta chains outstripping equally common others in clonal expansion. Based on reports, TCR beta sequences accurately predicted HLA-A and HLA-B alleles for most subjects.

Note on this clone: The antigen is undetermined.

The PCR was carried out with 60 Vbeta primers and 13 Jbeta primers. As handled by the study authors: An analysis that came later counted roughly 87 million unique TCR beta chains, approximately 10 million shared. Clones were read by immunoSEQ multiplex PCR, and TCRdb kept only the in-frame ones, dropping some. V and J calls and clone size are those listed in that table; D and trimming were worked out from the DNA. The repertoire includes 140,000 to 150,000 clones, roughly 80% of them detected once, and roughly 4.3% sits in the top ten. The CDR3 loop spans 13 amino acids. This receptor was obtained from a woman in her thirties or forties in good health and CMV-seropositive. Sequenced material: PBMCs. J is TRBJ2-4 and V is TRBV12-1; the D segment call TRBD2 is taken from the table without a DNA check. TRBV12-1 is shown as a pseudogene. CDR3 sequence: CASGLAGEIIQYF. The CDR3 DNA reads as TGTGCCAGTGGACTAGCGGGAGAGATAATTCAGTACTTC.